These 31 T cell receptor beta chains were all obtained from the same sample, sequenced in a study of blood T cell repertoires in COVID-19. Profiling relied on immunoSEQ multiplex PCR, and the TCRdb table lists in-frame clones only, not all of them. The data show about 670,000 clones, more than 80% seen once. Sequencing was done on a sample of peripheral blood. The receptors here all came from a woman younger than 35 with acute or convalescent COVID-19.

The rearrangement joins TRBV7-6 to TRBJ1-3, with D uncertain. Between the trimmed V and J ends, which lost 1 base and 0 bases, there was a span of 7 bases. This CDR3 is built from 15 residues. The germline V gene encodes CDR1 SGHVS and CDR2 FNYEAQ. CDR3 bases: TGTGCCAGCAGCTTAGACAGCACCTCTGGAAACACCATATATTTT. This translates into CASSLDSTSGNTIYF.

This clone was seen a handful of times. The chain combines TRBV30 with TRBJ2-3; 7 bases align to TRBD1. Germline CDR1 GTSNPN, CDR2 SVGIG (reference sequence). The CDR3 consists of 15 residues. V shed 5 bases, J shed 2 bases, and the junction held 10 bases outside the gene matches. Here the CDR3 reads CAWSDRAWDTDTQYF. The CDR3 bases are TGTGCCTGGTCAGACAGGGCGTGGGACACAGATACGCAGTATTTT.

The chain couples TRBV4-3 to TRBJ1-1, with TRBD1 as a possible D gene (5 bases). CDR3 length: 14 amino acids. Deletions cut 2 bases from V and 4 bases from J, with 11 bases between. Germline assignment: CDR1 LGHNA and CDR2 YSLEER. The CDR3 protein is CASSQFNGGTEAFF. The CDR3 coding sequence is TGCGCCAGCAGCCAATTCAACGGGGGCACTGAAGCTTTCTTT.

The V gene is TRBV7-9, the J gene TRBJ1-4, with 10 bases matching TRBD1. V trimming: 1 base; J trimming: 8 bases; junction bases outside the gene matches: 4. Germline V gene sequence: CDR1 SEHNR, CDR2 FQNEAQ (reference sequence). The CDR3 totals 15 residues. The CDR3 here is CASSLGGTGVEKLFF. DNA of the CDR3: TGTGCCAGCAGCTTAGGCGGGACAGGGGTGGAAAAACTGTTTTTT. Full variable domain (rest looked up from reference TRBV7-9 and TRBJ1-4): DTGVSQNPRHKITKRGQNVTFRCDPISEHNRLYWYRQTLGQGPEFLTYFQNEAQLEKSRLLSDRFSAERPKGSFSTLEIQRTEQGDSAMYLCASSLGGTGVEKLFFGSGTQLSVL.

The chain employs TRBV4-2 and TRBJ2-1; TRBD1 matches 9 bases. V shed 2 bases, J shed 4 bases, and the junction held 9 bases outside the gene matches. The CDR3 sequence is 17 residues long. From germline, CDR1 is LGHNA and CDR2 YNFKEQ. The CDR3 region has the DNA TGTGCCAGCAGCCAAACCCCTACAGGGGGCAATTACAATGAGCAGTTCTTC. Encoded protein: CASSQTPTGGNYNEQFF.

The genes are TRBV24-1 and TRBJ2-3; 13 bases map to TRBD2. This CDR3 comprises 17 residues. Germline lookup yields CDR1 KGHDR and CDR2 SFDVKD. J lost 3 bases, V lost 3 bases, and 5 bases had no gene match. The CDR3: CATSDDTSGGATDTQYF. The CDR3 DNA is TGTGCCACCAGTGATGACACTAGCGGGGGGGCTACAGATACGCAGTATTTT.

V usage is TRBV7-6 and J usage is TRBJ1-6; D is uncertain. There are 13 residues in the CDR3. Looked up from germline, CDR1 is SGHVS and CDR2 is FNYEAQ. V gave up 5 bases and J gave up 5 bases, with 7 bases separating them. CDR3 in amino acids: CASSEANNSPLHF. CDR3 DNA sequence: TGTGCCAGCAGCGAGGCAAATAATTCACCCCTCCACTTT. Supplemented by reference TRBV7-6 and TRBJ1-6, the full variable domain reads GAGVSQSPRYKVTKRGQDVALRCDPISGHVSLYWYRQALGQGPEFLTYFNYEAQQDKSGLPNDRFSAERPEGSISTLTIQRTEQRDSAMYRCASSEANNSPLHFGNGTRLTVT.

The chain's CDR3 is CASSPRGRGGYLDTQYF. CDR3 nucleotides: TGTGCCAGCAGCCCTCGTGGGCGGGGGGGCTATTTAGATACGCAGTATTTT. The rearrangement joins TRBV5-5 to TRBJ2-3, with TRBD2 identical over 9 bases. Trimming removed 4 bases from V and 5 bases from J; junction bases left unmatched: 14. Germline CDR1 reads SGHKS; CDR2 reads YYEKEE (reference sequence). This CDR3 spans 17 amino acids. The full variable domain, its missing parts supplied by reference TRBV5-5 and TRBJ2-3, is DAGVTQSPTHLIKTRGQQVTLRCSPISGHKSVSWYQQVLGQGPQFIFQYYEKEERGRGNFPDRFSARQFPNYSSELNVNALLLGDSALYLCASSPRGRGGYLDTQYFGPGTRLTVL.

The rearrangement joins TRBV19 to TRBJ2-7; D is possibly TRBD1 (5 bases). Looked up from germline, CDR1 is LNHDA and CDR2 is SQIVND (reference sequence). V was trimmed by 3 bases and J by 5 bases, leaving 8 bases between them. There are 12 residues in the CDR3. In DNA, the CDR3 is TGTGCCAGTAGTATGATAGGGGACGAGCAGTACTTC. Amino acids: CASSMIGDEQYF. Full variable domain (rest looked up from reference TRBV19 and TRBJ2-7): DGGITQSPKYLFRKEGQNVTLSCEQNLNHDAMYWYRQDPGQGLRLIYYSQIVNDFQKGDIAEGYSVSREKKESFPLTVTSAQKNPTAFYLCASSMIGDEQYFGPGTRLTVT.

The chain combines TRBV2 with TRBJ2-3, with a possible D match to TRBD2 (6 bases). CDR3 length equals 14 residues. V lost 9 bases and J lost 1, with 14 bases in between. Germline V lookup: CDR1 SNHLY, CDR2 FYNNEI. The CDR3 nucleotides are TGTGCCAGACAAGAATGGAGGGGCACAGATACGCAGTATTTT. Protein sequence: CARQEWRGTDTQYF.

The chain is built from TRBV18 and TRBJ1-2, with no clear D. Germline V gene sequence: CDR1 KGHSH, CDR2 LQKENI. The CDR3 consists of 14 residues. Deletions cut 6 bases from V and 4 bases from J, with 15 bases between. CDR3 DNA sequence: TGTGCCAGCTCCCCGGGTACTGGTGCCTATGGCTACACCTTC. Amino acid sequence: CASSPGTGAYGYTF.

This clone has only a few counts. This sequence joins TRBV6-2 or TRBV6-3 and TRBJ1-2; no reliable D call. V lost 5 bases to trimming and J lost 0 bases, with 4 bases between them. Germline CDR1 and CDR2: MNHEY and SVGEGT. The CDR3 consists of 12 residues. As DNA, the CDR3 is TGTGCCAGCAGTACAGCTAACTATGGCTACACCTTC. Its translation: CASSTANYGYTF.

This clone was seen once. The rearrangement links TRBV19 to TRBJ2-5, with D possibly matching TRBD1 (7 bases). Looked up from germline, CDR1 is LNHDA and CDR2 is SQIVND (reference sequence). The germline V and J ends were trimmed by 7 bases and 5 bases, with 20 bases remaining between them. This CDR3 is built from 15 residues. CDR3 amino acids: CASTSGGLGEETQYF. The DNA for the CDR3 is TGTGCCAGTACCTCAGGGGGGTTGGGTGAGGAGACCCAGTACTTC.

In nucleotides, the CDR3 is TGTGCCAGCAGTTACTCGGGCAGTTCCTATGGCTACACCTTC. Amino acids: CASSYSGSSYGYTF. The chain carries TRBV6-6 and TRBJ1-2; D is unresolved. This CDR3 is built from 14 residues. The V end lost 0 bases, the J end lost 4 bases, and 9 bases lay between the germline ends. CDR1 is MNHNY and CDR2 is SVGAGI in the germline V gene (reference sequence).

This chain links TRBV6-5 with TRBJ2-3; D unresolved. The CDR3 length is 13 residues. V was trimmed by 6 bases and J by 2 bases, leaving 9 bases between them. Looked up from germline, CDR1 is MNHEY and CDR2 is SVGAGI. Here the CDR3 reads CASRARNTDTQYF. The CDR3 coding sequence is TGTGCCAGCAGGGCGAGGAACACAGATACGCAGTATTTT.

V usage is TRBV2 and J usage is TRBJ1-1; 9 nucleotides line up with TRBD1. The trim removed 8 bases at V and 4 bases at J, leaving 8 bases unmatched. The germline gives CDR1 SNHLY, CDR2 FYNNEI. The CDR3 runs 14 residues. CDR3 nucleotides: TGTGCCAGCTCCGGGACAGGGTTCGGCACTGAAGCTTTCTTT. Its translation: CASSGTGFGTEAFF.

The chain uses TRBV6-5 and TRBJ1-2; TRBD1 aligns across 7 bases. V lost 5 bases to trimming and J lost 2 bases; unmatched junction nucleotides: 8. This CDR3 has 15 amino acids. Germline values: CDR1 MNHEY, CDR2 SVGAGI. The CDR3 here is CASSLTTGLNYGYTF. As DNA, the CDR3 is TGTGCCAGCAGTCTTACGACAGGGCTAAACTATGGCTACACCTTC.

As to this clone: Other DNA sequences in this sample translate to the same CDR3. The J gene is TRBJ1-2, the V gene TRBV18; the match to TRBD1 covers 7 bases. The germline V gene encodes CDR1 KGHSH and CDR2 LQKENI. The CDR3 length is 15 residues. V was clipped by 0 bases and J by 6 bases; unmatched bases: 7. CDR3 region: CASSPPGQGEHGYTF. The CDR3 nucleotides read TGTGCCAGCTCACCACCGGGGCAGGGGGAACATGGCTACACCTTC.

The V gene is TRBV5-1, the J gene TRBJ1-6, with D possibly matching TRBD1 (6 bases). Trimming left V 3 bases short and J 4 bases short, with 14 bases between. CDR1 is SGHRS, CDR2 YFSETQ, per germline. The CDR3 is made up of 16 amino acids. This chain's CDR3 is CASSWGRGGYNSPLHF. CDR3 sequence (DNA): TGCGCCAGCAGCTGGGGGCGTGGGGGATATAATTCACCCCTCCACTTT. The full variable domain, completed using reference TRBV5-1 and TRBJ1-6, is KAGVTQTPRYLIKTRGQQVTLSCSPISGHRSVSWYQQTPGQGLQFLFEYFSETQRNKGNFPGRFSGRQFSNSRSEMNVSTLELGDSALYLCASSWGRGGYNSPLHFGNGTRLTVT.

The table lists this clone with a few counts. The V and J genes are TRBV9 and TRBJ1-3; 10 bases agree with TRBD1. This CDR3 has 17 residues. J was trimmed by 3 bases and V by 0 bases; bases with no gene match: 6. The germline V gene encodes CDR1 SGDLS and CDR2 YYNGEE. The CDR3, as DNA: TGTGCCAGCAGCGTAGACGGGACAGGGGAATTTGGAAACACCATATATTTT. Its protein is CASSVDGTGEFGNTIYF.

V and J are TRBV13 and TRBJ2-7, with 10 bases aligning to TRBD1. The CDR3 covers 15 residues. The junction had 7 bases not matched to a gene; V was cut back by 3 bases and J by 5 bases. CDR1 and CDR2 (germline): PRHDT, FYEKMQ (reference sequence). CDR3 in amino acids: CASSFRQGAKHEQYF. As DNA, the CDR3 is TGTGCCAGCAGCTTTAGACAGGGGGCAAAGCACGAGCAGTACTTC.

The gene calls are TRBV19 and TRBJ1-1; 8 bases are shared with TRBD1. There are 18 residues in the CDR3. V gave up 0 bases and J gave up 1 base; unmatched junction bases: 10. Germline V gives CDR1 LNHDA, CDR2 SQIVND (reference sequence). This chain's CDR3 is CASSIDRGRGRWNTEAFF. As DNA, the CDR3 is TGTGCCAGTAGTATAGATCGCGGCAGGGGGCGGTGGAACACTGAAGCTTTCTTT.

CDR3 protein: CASAFEAASYYGYTF. CDR3 DNA: TGTGCCAGCGCTTTTGAGGCAGCTTCATACTATGGCTACACCTTC. This chain links TRBV19 with TRBJ1-2; no clear D gene. Germline V CDR1 and CDR2: LNHDA, SQIVND (reference sequence). Trimming took off 9 bases at V and 3 bases at J, with 20 bases between the two ends. This CDR3 spans 15 amino acids.

The rearrangement uses TRBV4-1 and TRBJ1-6; D remains ambiguous. The V and J ends lost 0 bases and 5 bases respectively, with 11 bases between them. This CDR3 region has 16 residues. Germline CDR1 reads MGHRA; CDR2 reads YSYEKL. The DNA for the CDR3 is TGCGCCAGCAGCCAAGAAGGGAGGAGTGATAATTCACCCCTCCACTTT. It is translated as CASSQEGRSDNSPLHF.

The chain has TRBV5-6 and TRBJ1-6; no clear D. The CDR3 is 15 residues long. The ends were cut back, 2 bases at V and 8 bases at J, with 14 bases in the middle. Germline lookup yields CDR1 SGHDT and CDR2 YYEEEE. The CDR3 region has the DNA TGTGCCAGCAGCTTAACTACTGGAGGGTATTCACCCCTCCACTTT. Residues: CASSLTTGGYSPLHF.

The CDR3 sequence is CASVGEPNEQFF. The DNA for the CDR3 is TGTGCCAGTGTGGGAGAGCCCAATGAGCAGTTCTTC. The rearrangement links TRBV12-3 or TRBV12-4 to TRBJ2-1, with D possibly TRBD2 on 5 matching bases. V gave up 9 bases and J gave up 6 bases, with 12 bases separating them. This CDR3 has 12 amino acids.

This chain joins TRBV7-9 and TRBJ1-4; D is unresolved. The CDR3 spans 15 residues. V dropped 3 bases and J dropped 3 bases, with 11 bases sitting between them. Germline V gene data show CDR1 as SEHNR and CDR2 as FQNEAQ (reference sequence). The CDR3 DNA reads TGTGCCAGCAGCTTTGTTGAGGGCTCTAATGAAAAACTGTTTTTT. Its translation is CASSFVEGSNEKLFF.

The chain links TRBV29-1 to TRBJ1-1; 7 bases align to TRBD1. J was trimmed by 8 bases and V by 5 bases; bases with no gene match: 5. This CDR3 is 11 amino acids long. Germline CDR1 is SQVTM and CDR2 is ANQGSEA. CDR3 loop: CSVQLQGEAFF. The CDR3 DNA is TGCAGCGTTCAACTACAGGGGGAAGCTTTCTTT.

This chain connects TRBV27 to TRBJ2-5; maybe TRBD1 (5 bases). This CDR3 is built from 13 residues. Germline lookup yields CDR1 MNHEY and CDR2 SMNVEV (reference sequence). Trimming took 4 bases from V and 5 from J, leaving 11 bases between them. CDR3 loop: CASSSQGLETQYF. DNA of the CDR3: TGTGCCAGCAGTTCCCAGGGATTGGAGACCCAGTACTTC.

V and J are TRBV12-3 or TRBV12-4 and TRBJ1-1; D is undetermined. The CDR3 is 11 amino acids. V shed 5 bases and J shed 8 bases, with 9 bases lying between them. This chain's CDR3 is CASSRLEEAFF. In DNA form, the CDR3 reads TGTGCCAGCAGTCGACTCGAAGAAGCTTTCTTT.

The chain has TRBV15 and TRBJ2-7; 7 bases map to TRBD1. CDR3 length: 19 amino acids. J lost 2 bases, V lost 2 bases, and 18 bases had no gene match. Germline lookup yields CDR1 LNHNV and CDR2 YYDKDF (reference sequence). The CDR3 reads CATSRNKIQTGTSPYEQYF. CDR3 sequence (DNA): TGTGCCACCAGCAGAAATAAGATTCAGACAGGGACGTCCCCCTACGAGCAGTACTTC.